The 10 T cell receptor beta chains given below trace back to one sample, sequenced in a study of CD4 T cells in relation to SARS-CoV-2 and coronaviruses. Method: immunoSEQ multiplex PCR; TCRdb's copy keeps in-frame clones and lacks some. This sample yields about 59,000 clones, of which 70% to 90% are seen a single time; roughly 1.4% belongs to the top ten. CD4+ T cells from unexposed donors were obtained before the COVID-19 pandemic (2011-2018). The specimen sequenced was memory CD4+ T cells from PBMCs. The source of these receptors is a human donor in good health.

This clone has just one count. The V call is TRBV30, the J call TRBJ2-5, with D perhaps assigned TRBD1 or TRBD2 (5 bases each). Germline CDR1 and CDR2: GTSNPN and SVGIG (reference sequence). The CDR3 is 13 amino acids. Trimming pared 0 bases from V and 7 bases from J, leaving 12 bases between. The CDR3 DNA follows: TGTGCCTGGAGTGTACGAGGGGTCGTGACCCAGTACTTC. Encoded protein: CAWSVRGVVTQYF.

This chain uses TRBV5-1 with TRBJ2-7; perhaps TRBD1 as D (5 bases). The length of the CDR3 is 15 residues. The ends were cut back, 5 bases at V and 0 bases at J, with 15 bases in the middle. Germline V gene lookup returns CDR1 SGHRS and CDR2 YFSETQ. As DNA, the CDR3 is TGCGCCAGCAGTGTGGAGCAGGGATTCTCCTACGAGCAGTACTTC. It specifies CASSVEQGFSYEQYF.

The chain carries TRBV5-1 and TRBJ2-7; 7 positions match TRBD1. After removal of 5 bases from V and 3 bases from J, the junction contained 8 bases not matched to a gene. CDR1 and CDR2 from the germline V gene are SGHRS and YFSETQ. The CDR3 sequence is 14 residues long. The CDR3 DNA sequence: TGCGCCAGCAGATCCCGGGACAGAGTCTACGAGCAGTACTTC. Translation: CASRSRDRVYEQYF.

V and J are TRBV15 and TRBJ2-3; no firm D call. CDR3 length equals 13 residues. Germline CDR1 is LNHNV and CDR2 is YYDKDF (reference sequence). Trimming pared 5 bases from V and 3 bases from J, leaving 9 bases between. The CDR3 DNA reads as TGTGCCACCAGCCCTAGAAAGACAGATACGCAGTATTTT. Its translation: CATSPRKTDTQYF.

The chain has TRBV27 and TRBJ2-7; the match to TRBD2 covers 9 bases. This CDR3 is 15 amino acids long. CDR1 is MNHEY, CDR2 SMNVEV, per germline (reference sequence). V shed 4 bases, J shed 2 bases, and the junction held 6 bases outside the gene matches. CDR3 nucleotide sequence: TGTGCCAGCAGTTCCCTAGCGGGACAGACCTACGAGCAGTACTTC. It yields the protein CASSSLAGQTYEQYF.

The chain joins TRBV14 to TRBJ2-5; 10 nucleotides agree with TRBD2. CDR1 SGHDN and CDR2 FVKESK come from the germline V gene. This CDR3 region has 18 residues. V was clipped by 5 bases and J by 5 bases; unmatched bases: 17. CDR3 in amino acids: CASSGGGLAFSLRETQYF. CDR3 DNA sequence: TGTGCCAGCAGCGGAGGGGGACTAGCGTTCTCCTTGCGGGAGACCCAGTACTTC.

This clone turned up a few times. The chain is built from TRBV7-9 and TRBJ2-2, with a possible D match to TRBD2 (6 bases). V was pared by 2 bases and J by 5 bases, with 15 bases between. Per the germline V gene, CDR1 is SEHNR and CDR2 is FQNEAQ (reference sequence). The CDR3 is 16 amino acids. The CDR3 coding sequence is TGTGCCAGCAGCTTAAGGACCTCAGGAGGGACCGGGGAGCTGTTTTTT. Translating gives CASSLRTSGGTGELFF.

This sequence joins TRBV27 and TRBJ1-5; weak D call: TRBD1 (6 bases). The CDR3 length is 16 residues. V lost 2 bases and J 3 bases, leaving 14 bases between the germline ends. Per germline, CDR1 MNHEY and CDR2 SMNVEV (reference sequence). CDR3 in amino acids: CASSLGQGRANQPQHF. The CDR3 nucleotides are TGTGCCAGCAGTTTAGGGCAGGGGAGGGCCAATCAGCCCCAGCATTTT.

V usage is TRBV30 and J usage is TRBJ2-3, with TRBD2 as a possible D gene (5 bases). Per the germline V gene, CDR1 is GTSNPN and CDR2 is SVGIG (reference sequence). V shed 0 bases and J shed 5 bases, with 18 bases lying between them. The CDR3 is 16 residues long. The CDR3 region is CAWSVTPIGVQDTQYF. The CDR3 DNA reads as TGTGCCTGGAGTGTTACGCCCATCGGGGTTCAAGATACGCAGTATTTT.

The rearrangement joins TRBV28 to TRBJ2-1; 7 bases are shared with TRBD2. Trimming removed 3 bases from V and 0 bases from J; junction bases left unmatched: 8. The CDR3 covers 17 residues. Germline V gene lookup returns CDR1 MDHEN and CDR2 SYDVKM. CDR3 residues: CASSLGGARSSYNEQFF. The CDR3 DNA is TGTGCCAGCAGTTTGGGAGGGGCCCGGAGCTCCTACAATGAGCAGTTCTTC. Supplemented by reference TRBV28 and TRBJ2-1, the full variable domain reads DVKVTQSSRYLVKRTGEKVFLECVQDMDHENMFWYRQDPGLGLRLIYFSYDVKMKEKGDIPEGYSVSREKKERFSLILESASTNQTSMYLCASSLGGARSSYNEQFFGPGTRLTVL.